This is a list of T cell receptor beta chains from one sample in a study of cytomegalovirus exposure and HLA in healthy donors. The data were produced by immunoSEQ multiplex PCR, yet TCRdb's version contains in-frame clones alone and is incomplete. The repertoire holds about 93,000 clones, with under 85% as singletons. Sample: PBMCs. These TCRs come from a woman aged 40 to 55 in good health and CMV-seronegative. Both conserved end residues are part of each CDR3. D genes are given only for firm matches. The listing skips clone size in some rows; elsewhere it reads once, few, many or a size class.

clone size: once
D gene: .
V gene: TRBV11-2
J gene: TRBJ2-7
CDR3 protein: CASSWFKDNTYEQYF
CDR3 DNA: TGTGCCAGCAGCTGGTTTAAGGACAATACCTACGAGCAGTACTTC

clone size: .
D gene: .
V gene: TRBV28
J gene: TRBJ1-2
CDR3 protein: CASYRSNYGYTF
CDR3 DNA: TGTGCCAGCTACAGGTCTAACTATGGCTACACCTTC

clone size: .
D gene: TRBD1
V gene: TRBV28
J gene: TRBJ2-2
CDR3 protein: CASSLYRGNWGTGELFF
CDR3 DNA: TGTGCCAGCAGTTTATACAGGGGAAATTGGGGTACCGGGGAGCTGTTTTTT

clone size: .
D gene: .
V gene: TRBV10-1
J gene: TRBJ2-1
CDR3 protein: CASSDGGANEQFF
CDR3 DNA: TGCGCCAGCAGTGACGGTGGGGCCAATGAGCAGTTCTTC

clone size: .
D gene: TRBD1
V gene: TRBV7-2
J gene: TRBJ2-6
CDR3 protein: CASSLDGQGAAGANVLTF
CDR3 DNA: TGTGCCAGCAGCTTAGACGGACAGGGGGCGGCAGGGGCCAACGTCCTGACTTTC

clone size: once
D gene: TRBD1
V gene: TRBV4-1
J gene: TRBJ1-5
CDR3 protein: CASSPRQGLNNQPQHF
CDR3 DNA: TGCGCCAGCAGCCCACGACAGGGGCTAAATAATCAGCCCCAGCATTTT

clone size: .
D gene: TRBD1
V gene: TRBV5-1
J gene: TRBJ2-3
CDR3 protein: CASSLRGLRTDTQYF
CDR3 DNA: TGCGCCAGCAGCTTGAGGGGGCTACGCACAGATACGCAGTATTTT

clone size: .
D gene: .
V gene: TRBV18
J gene: TRBJ1-5
CDR3 protein: CASSPSIQGRNQPQHF
CDR3 DNA: TGTGCCAGCTCACCCTCCATACAGGGAAGGAATCAGCCCCAGCATTTT

clone size: .
D gene: .
V gene: TRBV27
J gene: TRBJ2-7
CDR3 protein: CASISAGYEQYF
CDR3 DNA: TGTGCCAGCATCTCAGCAGGCTACGAGCAGTACTTC

clone size: .
D gene: TRBD2
V gene: TRBV6-1
J gene: TRBJ2-3
CDR3 protein: CASSATSGGTDTQYF
CDR3 DNA: TGTGCCAGCAGTGCGACTAGCGGAGGCACAGATACGCAGTATTTT

clone size: .
D gene: TRBD2
V gene: TRBV27
J gene: TRBJ2-7
CDR3 protein: CASRTSGVYEQYF
CDR3 DNA: TGTGCCTCCCGGACTAGCGGGGTCTACGAGCAGTACTTC

clone size: .
D gene: .
V gene: TRBV6-5
J gene: TRBJ1-4
CDR3 protein: CASSYSGFGGNEKLFF
CDR3 DNA: TGTGCCAGCAGTTATTCTGGGTTCGGGGGTAATGAAAAACTGTTTTTT

clone size: .
D gene: TRBD1
V gene: TRBV10-3
J gene: TRBJ1-2
CDR3 protein: CAISPPGQVYEGYTF
CDR3 DNA: TGTGCCATCAGCCCACCGGGACAGGTTTACGAAGGCTACACCTTC

clone size: .
D gene: TRBD2
V gene: TRBV4-2
J gene: TRBJ2-7
CDR3 protein: CASSHDPQGGSASEQYF
CDR3 DNA: TGTGCCAGCAGCCACGACCCACAAGGCGGGAGCGCGAGCGAGCAGTACTTC

clone size: .
D gene: TRBD1
V gene: TRBV30
J gene: TRBJ1-5
CDR3 protein: CAWSRQGNQPQHF
CDR3 DNA: TGTGCCTGGTCCCGACAGGGTAATCAGCCCCAGCATTTT

clone size: .
D gene: TRBD1
V gene: TRBV30
J gene: TRBJ2-4
CDR3 protein: CAWSVRETGDQTIQYF
CDR3 DNA: TGTGCCTGGAGTGTACGCGAGACAGGGGACCAGACGATTCAGTACTTC

clone size: .
D gene: .
V gene: TRBV7-2
J gene: TRBJ1-5
CDR3 protein: CASSLSGGSNQPQHF
CDR3 DNA: TGTGCCAGCAGCTTATCCGGGGGGTCCAATCAGCCCCAGCATTTT

clone size: .
D gene: .
V gene: TRBV10-3
J gene: TRBJ2-5
CDR3 protein: CAISESNIGETQYF
CDR3 DNA: TGTGCCATCAGTGAGTCGAACATCGGGGAGACCCAGTACTTC

clone size: .
D gene: .
V gene: TRBV5-4
J gene: TRBJ2-1
CDR3 protein: CASSPTRYNEQFF
CDR3 DNA: TGTGCCAGCAGCCCGACTAGATACAATGAGCAGTTCTTC

clone size: .
D gene: .
V gene: TRBV27
J gene: TRBJ2-2
CDR3 protein: CASSASWSGELFF
CDR3 DNA: TGTGCCAGCAGTGCGTCATGGAGCGGGGAGCTGTTTTTT

clone size: .
D gene: .
V gene: TRBV7-2
J gene: TRBJ1-1
CDR3 protein: CASSSTGSGTEAFF
CDR3 DNA: TGTGCCAGCAGCTCCACAGGGTCGGGCACTGAAGCTTTCTTT

clone size: .
D gene: .
V gene: TRBV9
J gene: TRBJ2-1
CDR3 protein: CASSVTGEGSEQFF
CDR3 DNA: TGTGCCAGCAGCGTGACGGGAGAGGGGAGTGAGCAGTTCTTC

clone size: .
D gene: .
V gene: TRBV5-1
J gene: TRBJ2-3
CDR3 protein: CASSLHKAGTDTQYF
CDR3 DNA: TGCGCCAGCAGCTTGCACAAAGCGGGCACAGATACGCAGTATTTT